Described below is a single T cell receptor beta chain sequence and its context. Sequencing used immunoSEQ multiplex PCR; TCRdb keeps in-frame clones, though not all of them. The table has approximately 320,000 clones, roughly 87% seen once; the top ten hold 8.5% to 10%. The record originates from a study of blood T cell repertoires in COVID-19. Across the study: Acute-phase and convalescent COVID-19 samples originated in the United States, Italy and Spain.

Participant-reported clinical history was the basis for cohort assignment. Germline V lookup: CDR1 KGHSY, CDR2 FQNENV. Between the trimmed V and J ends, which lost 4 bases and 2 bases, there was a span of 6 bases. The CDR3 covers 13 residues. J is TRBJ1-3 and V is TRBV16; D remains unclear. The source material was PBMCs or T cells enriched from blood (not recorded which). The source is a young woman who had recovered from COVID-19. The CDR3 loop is CASSPIPGNTIYF. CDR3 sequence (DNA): TGTGCCAGCAGCCCTATACCTGGAAACACCATATATTTT.